This T cell receptor (beta chain) was observed in a study of neoadjuvant anti-PD-1 for oral cavity cancer. PBMC libraries mostly used 480 ng of input genomic DNA, with six replicates per sample. Measured with immunoSEQ multiplex PCR; TCRdb has only the in-frame clones, and not every one. The data contain over 11,000 clones, approximately 70% of them singletons. The CDR3 runs 12 residues. V lost 6 bases, J lost 2 bases, and 6 bases lay in between. CDR1 MNHNY and CDR2 SVGAGI come from the germline V gene (reference sequence). Time point reported: after neoadjuvant nivolumab, at surgical resection. V is TRBV6-6 and J is TRBJ2-3; D not resolved. The TCR comes from a person between 40 and 79 years old with oral cavity squamous cell carcinoma. Here the sequenced sample was PBMCs, taken after nivolumab (anti-PD-1) treatment. The CDR3, as DNA: TGTGCCAGCAGCCCCTCCACAGATACGCAGTATTTT. This encodes CASSPSTDTQYF.